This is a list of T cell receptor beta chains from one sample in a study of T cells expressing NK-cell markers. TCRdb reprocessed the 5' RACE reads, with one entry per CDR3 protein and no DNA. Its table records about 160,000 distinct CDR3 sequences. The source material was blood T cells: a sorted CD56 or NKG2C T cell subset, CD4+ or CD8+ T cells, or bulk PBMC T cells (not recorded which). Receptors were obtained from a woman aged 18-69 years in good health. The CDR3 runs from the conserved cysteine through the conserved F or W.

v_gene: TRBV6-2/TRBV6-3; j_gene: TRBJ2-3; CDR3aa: CASSYVAGDTQYF
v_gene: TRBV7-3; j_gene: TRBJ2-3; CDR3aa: CASSVPGLASQYF
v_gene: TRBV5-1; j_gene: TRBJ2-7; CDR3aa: CASSVSQSGPNSYEQYF
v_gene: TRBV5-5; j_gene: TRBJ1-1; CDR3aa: CASSLALARLEAFF
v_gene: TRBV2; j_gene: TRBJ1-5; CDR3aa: CASTWDRFSNQPQHF
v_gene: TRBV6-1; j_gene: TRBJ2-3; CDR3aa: CASSEIRTGPSTDTQYF
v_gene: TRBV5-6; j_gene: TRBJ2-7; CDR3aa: CASSLKTFQYEQYF
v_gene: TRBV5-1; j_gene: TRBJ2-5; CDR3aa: CASSYSGDRYF
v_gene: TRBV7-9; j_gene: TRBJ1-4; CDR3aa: CASSPWDRGNEKLFF
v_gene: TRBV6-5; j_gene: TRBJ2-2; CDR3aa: CASSYSFLAGTGELFF
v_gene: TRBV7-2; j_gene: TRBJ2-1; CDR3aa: CASSLVHRGHEQFF
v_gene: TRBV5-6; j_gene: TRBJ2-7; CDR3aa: CASSPAGGRANYEQYF
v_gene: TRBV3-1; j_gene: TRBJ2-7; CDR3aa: CASSQAGYGRYEQYF
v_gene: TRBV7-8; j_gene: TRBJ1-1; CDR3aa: CASSSQGAFVDTEAFF
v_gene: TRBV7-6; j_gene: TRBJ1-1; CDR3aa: CASSLEATIPGTEAFF
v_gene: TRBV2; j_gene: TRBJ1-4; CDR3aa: CASRNRDRGEKLFF
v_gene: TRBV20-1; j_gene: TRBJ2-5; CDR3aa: CSARAVAGDQETQYF
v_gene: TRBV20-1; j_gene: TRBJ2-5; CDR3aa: CSVLAGGYQETQYF
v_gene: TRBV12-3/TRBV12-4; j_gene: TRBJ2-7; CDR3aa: CASSLIRVSYEQYF
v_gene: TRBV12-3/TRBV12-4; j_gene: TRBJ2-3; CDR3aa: CASSWTSEISDTQYF
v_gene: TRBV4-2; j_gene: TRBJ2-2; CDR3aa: CASSQVSASGDTGELFF
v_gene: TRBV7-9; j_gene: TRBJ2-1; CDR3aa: CASSLAGAQYNEQFF
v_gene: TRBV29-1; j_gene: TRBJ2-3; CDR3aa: CSVERRGTDTQYF
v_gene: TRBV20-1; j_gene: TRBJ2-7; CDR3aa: CSASVRGRSYEQYF
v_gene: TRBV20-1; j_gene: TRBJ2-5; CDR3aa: CSAGGATAGGTETQYF
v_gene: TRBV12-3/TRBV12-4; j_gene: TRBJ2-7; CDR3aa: CASSLRAPQGEQYF
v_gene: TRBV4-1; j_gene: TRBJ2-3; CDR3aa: CASSQGTGSFSADTQYF
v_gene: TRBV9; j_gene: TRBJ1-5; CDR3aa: CASSRDSHSNQPQHF
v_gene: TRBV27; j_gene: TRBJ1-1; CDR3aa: CASSLVGRLNTEAFF